The TCR beta chain described here comes from a study of shared clonotypes between healthy human individuals. Study summary: Three plates were used per donor for CD4 naive, three for CD4 memory, two for CD8 naive and one for CD8 memory.

Sequenced by immunoSEQ multiplex PCR; TCRdb stores in-frame clones only, minus some. The sample includes over 2,000,000 clones, about 94% of them seen just once. Naive CD8 populations comprised CD45RO-negative cells positively selected for CCR7, excluding terminally differentiated effector memory CD45RA+ cells. Donors had no recently reported acute infections or vaccinations and were HIV-negative. Adult Caucasians living in Nashville, Tennessee made up all of the donors. V was pared by 4 bases and J by 7 bases, with 11 bases between. CDR1 is SGHDN, CDR2 FVKESK, per germline. CDR3 length: 13 residues. The chain carries TRBV14 and TRBJ1-3; no clear D. The source material was naive CD8+ T cells from PBMCs. This TCR was sampled from a man between 18 and 29 years old in good health. Some clones in this sample may be carry-over from other donors' samples. CDR3 bases: TGTGCCAGCAGCCCAAGTGGTCATAACACCATATATTTT. Translating gives CASSPSGHNTIYF.